One sample yielded the 5 T cell receptor beta chains listed below, sequenced in a study of blood T cell repertoires in COVID-19. Clones were sequenced by immunoSEQ multiplex PCR, and TCRdb holds only the in-frame ones, with some missing. The table shows 55,000 to 90,000 clones, with 75% to 90% occurring only once. Sequencing was done on a sample of peripheral blood. All receptors derive from a woman aged 80 or older with active or convalescent COVID-19.

Only a few counts were recorded for this clone. The chain links TRBV30 to TRBJ2-7; the match to TRBD1 covers 8 bases. Germline V CDR1 and CDR2: GTSNPN, SVGIG (reference sequence). Trimming took 3 bases from V and 7 from J; bases not matched to a gene: 8. The CDR3 is made up of 13 amino acids. The CDR3 nucleotides are TGTGCCTGGAGCCGGACAGGGCTGGGTGAGCAGTACTTC. It codes for CAWSRTGLGEQYF.

The chain uses TRBV13 and TRBJ2-5; a weak D match, TRBD1 (6 bases). The CDR3 consists of 14 residues. Trimming removed 2 bases from V and 5 bases from J, with 12 bases in between. Germline values: CDR1 PRHDT, CDR2 FYEKMQ (reference sequence). The DNA for the CDR3 is TGTGCCAGCAGCTTATTTCAGGGGCTGGAGACCCAGTACTTC. It yields the protein CASSLFQGLETQYF.

The gene calls are TRBV7-9 and TRBJ1-3, with D possibly TRBD1 on 6 matching bases. The CDR3 totals 16 residues. Germline CDR1 is SEHNR and CDR2 is FQNEAQ (reference sequence). Trimming took 5 bases from V and 3 from J, leaving 17 bases between them. CDR3 sequence reads: CASSLQPGEGGNTIYF. The CDR3 bases are TGTGCCAGCAGCCTACAACCAGGGGAAGGTGGAAACACCATATATTTT.

This sequence joins TRBV7-2 and TRBJ1-1, with unresolved D. The CDR3 totals 14 residues. Per the germline V gene, CDR1 is SGHTA and CDR2 is FQGNSA. The V and J ends lost 1 base and 1 base respectively, with 7 bases between them. In DNA form, the CDR3 reads TGTGCCAGCAGCTTAGGAGGTGGGAACACTGAAGCTTTCTTT. It codes for CASSLGGGNTEAFF.

This rearrangement joins TRBV7-2 to TRBJ2-7; 8 bases map to TRBD1. This CDR3 has 16 amino acids. Germline CDR1 SGHTA, CDR2 FQGNSA. V shed 5 bases, J shed 1 base, and the junction held 10 bases outside the gene matches. The CDR3 DNA is TGTGCCAGCAGCATACATGTCGGGACAGGATCCTACGAGCAGTACTTC. Translation gives CASSIHVGTGSYEQYF.